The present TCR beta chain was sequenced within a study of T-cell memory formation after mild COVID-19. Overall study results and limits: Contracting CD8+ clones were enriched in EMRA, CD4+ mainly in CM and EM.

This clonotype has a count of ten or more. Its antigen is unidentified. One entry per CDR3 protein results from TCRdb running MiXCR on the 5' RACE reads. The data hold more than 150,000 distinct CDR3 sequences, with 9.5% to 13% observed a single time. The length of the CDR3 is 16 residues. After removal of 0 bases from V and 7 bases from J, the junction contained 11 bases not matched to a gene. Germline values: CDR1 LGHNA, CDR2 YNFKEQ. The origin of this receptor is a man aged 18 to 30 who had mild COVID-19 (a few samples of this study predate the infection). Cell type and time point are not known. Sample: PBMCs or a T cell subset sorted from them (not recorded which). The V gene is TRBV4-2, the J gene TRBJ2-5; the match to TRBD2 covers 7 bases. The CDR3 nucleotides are TGTGCCAGCAGCCAAGAAATTCGGACTAGGGAATCGACCCAGTACTTC. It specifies CASSQEIRTRESTQYF.